The T cell receptor beta chain under discussion was sequenced for a study of blood T cell repertoires in COVID-19. Overall study context: The cDNA or gDNA used as material had been derived from T cells, B-cell-depleted T cells, or PBMCs.

Looked up from germline, CDR1 is LNHDA and CDR2 is SQIVND (reference sequence). The CDR3 spans 13 residues. V gave up 5 bases and J gave up 5 bases, with 10 bases separating them. This clone was seen only a few times. The method was immunoSEQ multiplex PCR; TCRdb's version includes in-frame clones alone and lacks a portion of them. The sample includes under 300,000 clones, approximately 86% of them seen just once. The TCR originated in an elderly woman with active or convalescent COVID-19. Sequenced sample: peripheral blood. The chain is built from TRBV19 and TRBJ1-5; D ambiguous. CDR3 coding DNA: TGTGCCAGTAGTTGGTGGTTAGATCAGCCCCAGCATTTT. Protein product: CASSWWLDQPQHF.